These 7 T cell receptor beta chains were all obtained from the same sample, sequenced in a study of shared clonotypes between healthy human individuals. Clones were sequenced by immunoSEQ multiplex PCR, and TCRdb holds only the in-frame ones, with some missing. The top ten hold 1.5% to 2% of the sample, which has hundreds of thousands of clones, around three quarters seen once. Input material: memory CD4+ T cells sorted from blood. Subset meaning: CD45RA-negative fraction. These receptors all come from a woman in her twenties or thirties in good health.

The rearrangement uses TRBV2 and TRBJ2-2; TRBD2 agrees at 7 bases. The germline V gene has CDR1 SNHLY and CDR2 FYNNEI. J gave up 4 bases and V 7 bases, and 6 bases lay outside the gene matches. The CDR3 consists of 14 residues. The CDR3 DNA is TGTGCCAGCAAGGAGGGGAGGGGCACCGGGGAGCTGTTTTTT. Its translation: CASKEGRGTGELFF.

The rearrangement joins TRBV20-1 to TRBJ2-1; D uncertain. The CDR3 is 10 residues long. Germline V lookup: CDR1 DFQATT, CDR2 SNEGSKA (reference sequence). The ends were cut back, 4 bases at V and 11 bases at J, with 9 bases in the middle. CDR3 DNA: TGCAGTGCTACAGTGGGTCAGCAGTTCTTC. Amino acids: CSATVGQQFF.

This clone was observed a few times. This rearrangement joins TRBV2 to TRBJ2-3; D assignment may be TRBD1 or TRBD2 (5 bases each). V dropped 11 bases and J dropped 0 bases, with 15 bases sitting between them. Per the germline V gene, CDR1 is SNHLY and CDR2 is FYNNEI. The CDR3 length is 14 residues. CDR3 nucleotide sequence: TGTGCCGTCACCCCCGGGACCAGCACAGATACGCAGTATTTT. As protein: CAVTPGTSTDTQYF.

Here the CDR3 reads CASTTGGGGEKLFF. In DNA, the CDR3 is TGTGCCAGCACAACAGGGGGCGGGGGTGAAAAACTGTTTTTT. The rearrangement joins TRBV6-5 to TRBJ1-4; 9 bases map to TRBD1. V trimming: 7 bases; J trimming: 7 bases; junction bases outside the gene matches: 7. CDR1 MNHEY and CDR2 SVGAGI come from the germline V gene. The CDR3 is 14 amino acids.

This clone was found many times. Written as DNA, the CDR3 is TGTGCCAGCATTCGGGGGGGTTTTAGCACAGATACGCAGTATTTT. As protein: CASIRGGFSTDTQYF. The chain recombines TRBV11-2 with TRBJ2-3; 8 nucleotides match TRBD2. Trimming removed 7 bases from V and 0 bases from J; junction bases left unmatched: 6. The V gene's germline CDR1 is SGHAT and CDR2 FQNNGV. This CDR3 has 15 amino acids.

This clone has just a few counts. The chain combines TRBV11-2 with TRBJ2-5; 7 nucleotides align to TRBD1. Germline loops: CDR1 SGHAT, CDR2 FQNNGV. This CDR3 is built from 14 residues. Losses at the gene ends were 6 bases for V and 1 base for J; bases not matched to a gene: 5. The CDR3 protein is CASSPGQAQETQYF. CDR3 DNA sequence: TGTGCCAGCAGTCCAGGACAGGCCCAAGAGACCCAGTACTTC.

The chain employs TRBV7-8 and TRBJ1-1; 8 positions match TRBD1. CDR3 length: 15 residues. From germline, CDR1 is SGHVS and CDR2 FQNEAQ. V lost 5 bases, J lost 7 bases, and 12 bases stayed unmatched. The CDR3 sequence: CASSPSPGQGVEAFF. CDR3 nucleotide sequence: TGTGCCAGCAGCCCATCTCCAGGACAGGGCGTTGAAGCTTTCTTT.